This TCR beta chain was sequenced during a study of T cell repertoires in cytomegalovirus infection. Study details: Public signatures in TCR beta pointed to CMV infection and matching HLA type.

TCRdb passed the reads through MiXCR, listing each CDR3 protein once. The sample lists 450,000 to 600,000 distinct CDR3 sequences; about 10% were seen once. Study findings and constraints: CMV-specific TCR beta clonotypes restricted by HLA-C were the ones dominating the ex vivo response. Adding up the frequency of public TCR beta families identified people who carried CMV plus the relevant HLA.

CDR1 is LNHDA and CDR2 is SQIVND in the germline V gene (reference sequence). This CDR3 has 13 residues. V was shortened by 6 bases and J by 5 bases, with 11 bases between the two germline ends. This clonotype came up many times. The antigen remains unidentified. Specimen: PBMCs. V is TRBV19 and J is TRBJ1-5; maybe TRBD1 (6 bases). The clonotype comes from a human donor in good health (CMV status not recorded). Some clones in this sample may be carry-over from other donors' samples. The CDR3 sequence: CASRPRQDQPQHF. The CDR3 nucleotides are TGTGCCAGTAGACCACGACAGGATCAGCCCCAGCATTTT. The entire variable domain, with the rest obtained from reference TRBV19 and TRBJ1-5, is as follows: DGGITQSPKYLFRKEGQNVTLSCEQNLNHDAMYWYRQDPGQGLRLIYYSQIVNDFQKGDIAEGYSVSREKKESFPLTVTSAQKNPTAFYLCASRPRQDQPQHFGDGTRLSIL.